These 30 T cell receptor beta chains were sequenced from one sample in a study of cytomegalovirus exposure and HLA in healthy donors. PCR amplification relied on 60 Vbeta primers (plus 13 Jbeta primers). Here immunoSEQ multiplex PCR was the method, and the copy in TCRdb shows in-frame clones only, minus some. The repertoire holds 250,000 to 350,000 clones, 86% seen once, with roughly 4% in the top ten. The sequenced sample consisted of PBMCs. These receptor sequences come from a man aged 35 to 55 in good health and CMV-seropositive.

V usage is TRBV2 and J usage is TRBJ2-7, with 9 bases aligning to TRBD1. The CDR3 sequence is 13 residues long. Germline-derived CDR1 and CDR2 are SNHLY and FYNNEI. V shed 9 bases and J 4 bases; nucleotides not matched to a gene: 7. The CDR3 loop is CARSGTGPYEQYF. The DNA for the CDR3 is TGTGCCAGGTCGGGGACAGGGCCATACGAGCAGTACTTC.

Here the CDR3 DNA reads TGCAGCGTTGAAGGGGCGGGGGACGAGCAGTACTTC. Its translation is CSVEGAGDEQYF. This chain uses TRBV29-1 with TRBJ2-7, with 7 bases lining up with TRBD2. The germline gives CDR1 SQVTM, CDR2 ANQGSEA. V lost 1 base to trimming and J lost 5 bases; unmatched junction nucleotides: 2. The CDR3 has 12 residues.

Regarding this clone: Different DNA sequences within this sample yield the same CDR3. This sequence joins TRBV4-1 and TRBJ2-7, with D possibly TRBD2 on 5 matching bases. V was clipped by 1 base and J by 0 bases, with 10 bases between them. The CDR3 runs 15 residues. CDR1 and CDR2 from the germline V gene are MGHRA and YSYEKL. CDR3 coding DNA: TGCGCCAGCAGCCAAGCCTCGGGGAGCTCCTACGAGCAGTACTTC. Its protein is CASSQASGSSYEQYF.

The chain is built from TRBV28 and TRBJ2-7, with 10 bases identical to TRBD2. The CDR3 contains 16 residues. Per germline, CDR1 MDHEN and CDR2 SYDVKM. V gave up 6 bases and J gave up 7 bases; unmatched junction bases: 15. CDR3 DNA sequence: TGTGCCAGCAGCCCCGCGACTAGCGGGCGTACGGGGGAGCAGTACTTC. Translation gives CASSPATSGRTGEQYF.

The chain combines TRBV6-6 with TRBJ2-7; 9 bases agree with TRBD1. Germline lookup yields CDR1 MNHNY and CDR2 SVGAGI (reference sequence). This CDR3 has 14 amino acids. Trimming at V came to 5 bases and at J to 6 bases, leaving 8 bases not matched to a gene. The CDR3 sequence: CASSQRQGDAEQYF. CDR3 coding DNA: TGTGCCAGCAGTCAGAGACAGGGGGACGCCGAGCAGTACTTC.

This chain joins TRBV2 and TRBJ2-2; TRBD2 matches 7 bases. This CDR3 is 14 amino acids long. From germline, CDR1 is SNHLY and CDR2 FYNNEI. Trimming cost V 6 bases and J 5 bases; bases outside gene matches: 6. The CDR3 loop is CASRGTTGTGELFF. CDR3 bases: TGTGCCAGCAGGGGGACTACGGGGACCGGGGAGCTGTTTTTT.

This chain joins TRBV4-1 and TRBJ1-2; no clear D. Trimming left V 1 base short and J 4 bases short, with 7 bases between. The germline V gene has CDR1 MGHRA and CDR2 YSYEKL. CDR3 length equals 13 residues. CDR3 in DNA: TGCGCCAGCAGCCAAGGGCAGTTCTATGGCTACACCTTC. Its protein product is CASSQGQFYGYTF.

The CDR3 sequence: CASSGQGWTNEKLFF. The CDR3 nucleotides read TGTGCCAGTAGTGGACAGGGGTGGACTAATGAAAAACTGTTTTTT. This rearrangement joins TRBV19 to TRBJ1-4, with 9 nucleotides matching TRBD1. Trimming took 5 bases from V and 2 from J; bases not matched to a gene: 3. CDR1 is LNHDA, CDR2 SQIVND, per germline (reference sequence). The CDR3 is made up of 15 amino acids. The full variable domain, rest sourced from reference TRBV19 and TRBJ1-4, is DGGITQSPKYLFRKEGQNVTLSCEQNLNHDAMYWYRQDPGQGLRLIYYSQIVNDFQKGDIAEGYSVSREKKESFPLTVTSAQKNPTAFYLCASSGQGWTNEKLFFGSGTQLSVL.

The rearrangement joins TRBV19 to TRBJ2-3; 12 bases agree with TRBD2. The CDR3 extends over 17 amino acids. V shed 5 bases, J shed 2 bases, and the junction held 8 bases outside the gene matches. Germline CDR1 LNHDA, CDR2 SQIVND (reference sequence). CDR3 DNA: TGTGCCAGTAGTGCCCCATCTAGCGGGAGGGACACAGATACGCAGTATTTT. Protein: CASSAPSSGRDTDTQYF.

The chain couples TRBV7-9 to TRBJ1-2, with D hard to call. The V and J ends lost 0 bases and 4 bases respectively, with 9 bases between them. This CDR3 is built from 14 residues. Looked up from germline, CDR1 is SEHNR and CDR2 is FQNEAQ (reference sequence). The CDR3 protein is CASSLAPDFYGYTF. The CDR3 DNA is TGTGCCAGCAGCTTAGCTCCAGACTTCTATGGCTACACCTTC.

The chain carries TRBV7-2 and TRBJ2-7; 11 nucleotides line up with TRBD2. J was trimmed by 6 bases and V by 5 bases; bases with no gene match: 6. The CDR3 totals 14 residues. Looked up from germline, CDR1 is SGHTA and CDR2 is FQGNSA. CDR3 bases: TGTGCCAGCAGCCCACTAGCGGGAGTTCGCGAGCAGTACTTC. Translating gives CASSPLAGVREQYF.

The rearrangement links TRBV11-3 to TRBJ2-7, with a tentative D call TRBD1 (5 bases). Germline V gene data show CDR1 as SGHNT and CDR2 as YENEEA. With 3 bases removed from V and 3 bases from J, the gap between germline ends came to 15 bases. CDR3 size: 15 residues. CDR3 sequence: CASSFYSSGLYEQYF. As DNA, the CDR3 is TGTGCCAGCAGCTTTTATTCATCAGGGCTCTACGAGCAGTACTTC.

V gene TRBV4-3 combines with J gene TRBJ1-2; TRBD1 might be the D (5 bases). V was cut by 1 base and J by 0 bases, with 12 bases left in between. CDR1 and CDR2 from the germline V gene are LGHNA and YSLEER. The CDR3 sequence is 16 residues long. The CDR3 bases are TGCGCCAGCAGCCAAGCAGGGTATACAACTAACTATGGCTACACCTTC. Residues: CASSQAGYTTNYGYTF.

Remarks on this clone: The junction differs from germline at one of its ends, possibly a read error. V usage is TRBV7-9 and J usage is TRBJ2-7; unclear D gene. Germline CDR1 is SEHNR and CDR2 is FQNEAQ (reference sequence). The CDR3 is made up of 12 amino acids. The DNA for the CDR3 is TGTTCCAGCACCCCCAACTCCTACGAGCAGTACTTC. Its protein product is CSSTPNSYEQYF. The variable domain in full, with the rest retrieved from reference TRBV7-9 and TRBJ2-7, is DTGVSQNPRHKITKRGQNVTFRCDPISEHNRLYWYRQTLGQGPEFLTYFQNEAQLEKSRLLSDRFSAERPKGSFSTLEIQRTEQGDSAMYLCSSTPNSYEQYFGPGTRLTVT.

The chain uses TRBV28 and TRBJ2-1; 11 nucleotides agree with TRBD2. CDR3 length equals 15 residues. Germline V gene sequence: CDR1 MDHEN, CDR2 SYDVKM. Losses at the gene ends were 4 bases for V and 9 bases for J; bases not matched to a gene: 8. This CDR3 is CASSSYLAGGGEQFF. The DNA for the CDR3 is TGTGCCAGCAGTTCCTACTTAGCGGGAGGGGGTGAGCAGTTCTTC.

CDR3 DNA: TGCGCCAGCAGCATAACTTCGGCGGGGGGAGCTGCCTACAATGAGCAGTTCTTC. Protein sequence: CASSITSAGGAAYNEQFF. V usage is TRBV4-3 and J usage is TRBJ2-1; 8 positions agree with TRBD2. Trimming removed 5 bases from V and 2 bases from J; junction bases left unmatched: 14. The germline V gene has CDR1 LGHNA and CDR2 YSLEER. There are 18 residues in the CDR3.

This chain connects TRBV19 to TRBJ2-6, with 10 positions matching TRBD2. The CDR3 covers 18 residues. Per germline, CDR1 LNHDA and CDR2 SQIVND (reference sequence). J gave up 1 base and V 3 bases, and 6 bases lay outside the gene matches. The CDR3, as DNA: TGTGCCAGTAGTATGGTACTAGCGGGAAGGTCTGGGGCCAACGTCCTGACTTTC. Translation gives CASSMVLAGRSGANVLTF. The whole variable domain, remainder taken from reference TRBV19 and TRBJ2-6, is DGGITQSPKYLFRKEGQNVTLSCEQNLNHDAMYWYRQDPGQGLRLIYYSQIVNDFQKGDIAEGYSVSREKKESFPLTVTSAQKNPTAFYLCASSMVLAGRSGANVLTFGAGSRLTVL.

Turning to this clone: Other nucleotide sequences from this sample produce the same CDR3. The chain couples TRBV7-2 to TRBJ1-5; 8 bases agree with TRBD1. V trimming: 5 bases; J trimming: 2 bases; junction bases outside the gene matches: 2. Germline CDR1 and CDR2: SGHTA and FQGNSA. The CDR3 loop spans 14 amino acids. CDR3 amino acids: CASSLQGGNQPQHF. CDR3 sequence (DNA): TGTGCCAGCAGCCTACAGGGGGGCAATCAGCCCCAGCATTTT.

V usage is TRBV27 and J usage is TRBJ1-2; TRBD1 agrees at 11 bases. V was clipped by 5 bases and J by 4 bases; unmatched bases: 6. CDR1 is MNHEY, CDR2 SMNVEV, per germline (reference sequence). This CDR3 region has 15 residues. Written as DNA, the CDR3 is TGTGCCAGCAGTCACCGGACAGGGGGCATCTATGGCTACACCTTC. Translation: CASSHRTGGIYGYTF.

The V gene is TRBV7-9, the J gene TRBJ2-3, with D possibly being TRBD1 (6 bases). With 4 bases removed from V and 0 bases from J, the gap between germline ends came to 11 bases. CDR3 size: 15 residues. Per germline, CDR1 SEHNR and CDR2 FQNEAQ (reference sequence). The chain's CDR3 is CASSSTGLSTDTQYF. CDR3 in DNA: TGTGCCAGCAGCTCGACAGGACTTAGCACAGATACGCAGTATTTT.

This chain joins TRBV2 and TRBJ2-5; a weak D match, TRBD2 (5 bases). The last part of the DNA fits TRBJ2-7 better; the J call may be wrong. Germline CDR1 and CDR2: SNHLY and FYNNEI. This CDR3 is 12 amino acids long. CDR3 region: CASRASGYEQYF. CDR3 nucleotides: TGTGCCAGCAGGGCCAGCGGCTACGAGCAGTACTTC.

J is TRBJ1-2 and V is TRBV28; 7 nucleotides match TRBD1. The germline gives CDR1 MDHEN, CDR2 SYDVKM. The CDR3 has 11 amino acids. V was pared by 8 bases and J by 6 bases, with 3 bases of the junction left unmatched. The CDR3 DNA is TGTGCCAGCGTACAGGGGAATGGCTACACCTTC. Its protein is CASVQGNGYTF.

This chain joins TRBV13 and TRBJ2-7; D may be TRBD2 (6 bases). Germline V gene sequence: CDR1 PRHDT, CDR2 FYEKMQ (reference sequence). V lost 1 base and J lost 2, with 12 bases in between. The length of the CDR3 is 15 residues. The CDR3 spells CASSLAASATYEQYF. In DNA, the CDR3 is TGTGCCAGCAGCTTAGCGGCTAGCGCCACCTACGAGCAGTACTTC.

V and J are TRBV7-9 and TRBJ1-1, with 8 bases that match TRBD1. The J segment lost 7 bases and the V segment lost 5 bases, leaving 15 bases of the junction unmatched. The V gene's germline CDR1 is SEHNR and CDR2 FQNEAQ (reference sequence). The CDR3 extends over 16 amino acids. CDR3: CASSLGQGRPTDEAFF. CDR3 in DNA: TGTGCCAGCAGCCTTGGACAGGGACGCCCGACGGATGAAGCTTTCTTT.

The chain joins TRBV7-2 to TRBJ2-5, with 13 bases fitting TRBD2. The DNA matches TRBJ2-7 better at its end, which makes the J call doubtful. This CDR3 is built from 15 residues. Germline V CDR1 and CDR2: SGHTA, FQGNSA. In DNA form, the CDR3 reads TGTGCCAGCAGCTGGAGGACTAGCGGGAGCTACGAGCAGTACTTC. This encodes CASSWRTSGSYEQYF.

The J gene is TRBJ2-7, the V gene TRBV5-1; TRBD2 matches 8 bases. The germline V gene has CDR1 SGHRS and CDR2 YFSETQ. V trimming: 1 base; J trimming: 4 bases; junction bases outside the gene matches: 4. There are 14 residues in the CDR3. In DNA form, the CDR3 reads TGCGCCAGCAGCTTGATGAGCGGGAGTTACGAGCAGTACTTC. This codes for CASSLMSGSYEQYF.

This clone was observed once. This chain links TRBV27 with TRBJ1-1; 7 bases match TRBD1. CDR1 is MNHEY, CDR2 SMNVEV, per germline (reference sequence). V lost 3 bases and J lost 4; bases outside the gene matches: 5. The CDR3 is made up of 14 amino acids. The CDR3 loop is CASSFGGGGTEAFF. The CDR3, as DNA: TGTGCCAGCAGTTTTGGAGGGGGCGGCACTGAAGCTTTCTTT.

The chain couples TRBV14 to TRBJ2-3, with 12 bases aligning to TRBD2. CDR3 length equals 18 residues. Germline CDR1 and CDR2: SGHDN and FVKESK. The trim removed 4 bases at V and 4 bases at J, leaving 12 bases unmatched. The CDR3 protein is CASSLPRMTSGSPDTQYF. The CDR3 region has the DNA TGTGCCAGCAGCCTTCCGCGTATGACTAGCGGGAGTCCAGATACGCAGTATTTT. The whole variable domain, filled in from reference TRBV14 and TRBJ2-3, reads EAGVTQFPSHSVIEKGQTVTLRCDPISGHDNLYWYRRVMGKEIKFLLHFVKESKQDESGMPNNRFLAERTGGTYSTLKVQPAELEDSGVYFCASSLPRMTSGSPDTQYFGPGTRLTVL.

This chain joins TRBV30 and TRBJ1-1; D call uncertain. V gave up 2 bases and J gave up 4 bases, with 5 bases separating them. Germline CDR1 GTSNPN, CDR2 SVGIG (reference sequence). The CDR3 spans 11 residues. CDR3 bases: TGTGCCTGGAGTATGGCCACTGAAGCTTTCTTT. Encoded protein: CAWSMATEAFF. Together with reference TRBV30 and TRBJ1-1, the CDR3 gives the full variable domain: SQTIHQWPATLVQPVGSPLSLECTVEGTSNPNLYWYRQAAGRGLQLLFYSVGIGQISSEVPQNLSASRPQDRQFILSSKKLLLSDSGFYLCAWSMATEAFFGQGTRLTVV.

Only one count was recorded for this clone. V usage is TRBV15 and J usage is TRBJ2-3, with D perhaps matching TRBD2 (5 bases). This CDR3 has 14 amino acids. Per germline, CDR1 LNHNV and CDR2 YYDKDF (reference sequence). V gave up 0 bases and J gave up 4 bases, with 8 bases separating them. The CDR3 sequence is CATSRDRAADTQYF. The CDR3 region has the DNA TGTGCCACCAGCAGAGATCGAGCGGCAGATACGCAGTATTTT.